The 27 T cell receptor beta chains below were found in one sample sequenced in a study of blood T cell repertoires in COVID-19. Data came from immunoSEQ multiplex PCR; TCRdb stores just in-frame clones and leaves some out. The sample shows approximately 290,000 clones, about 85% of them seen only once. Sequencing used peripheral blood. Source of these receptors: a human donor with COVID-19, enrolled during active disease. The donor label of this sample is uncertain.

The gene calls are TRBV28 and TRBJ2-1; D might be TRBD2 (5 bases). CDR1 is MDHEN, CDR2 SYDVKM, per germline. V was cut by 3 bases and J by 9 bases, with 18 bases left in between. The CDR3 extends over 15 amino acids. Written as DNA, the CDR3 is TGTGCCAGCAGTTTGCGGGCGCGGCGTGTCTCTGAGCAGTTCTTC. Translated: CASSLRARRVSEQFF.

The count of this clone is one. CDR3 DNA: TGTGCCAGCAGACCTACAGCGGGAGGTTCCACAGATACGCAGTATTTT. The encoded protein is CASRPTAGGSTDTQYF. The chain carries TRBV7-9 and TRBJ2-3; 9 bases match TRBD2. This CDR3 contains 16 residues. Trimming took 6 bases from V and 2 from J; bases not matched to a gene: 9. Germline CDR1 and CDR2: SEHNR and FQNEAQ (reference sequence).

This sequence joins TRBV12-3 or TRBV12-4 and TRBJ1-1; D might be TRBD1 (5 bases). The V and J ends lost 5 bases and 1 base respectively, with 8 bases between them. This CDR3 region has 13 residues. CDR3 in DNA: TGTGCCAGCAGTGAAGGACAGAACACTGAAGCTTTCTTT. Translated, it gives CASSEGQNTEAFF.

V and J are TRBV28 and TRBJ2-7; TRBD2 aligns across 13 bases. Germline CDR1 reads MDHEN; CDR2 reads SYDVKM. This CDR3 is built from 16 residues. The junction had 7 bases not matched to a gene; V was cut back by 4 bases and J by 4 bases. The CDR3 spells CASSSPGLAGRYEQYF. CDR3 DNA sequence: TGTGCCAGCAGTTCACCGGGACTAGCGGGACGGTACGAGCAGTACTTC.

The CDR3 DNA reads as TGTGCCAGCAGCCCTTCACTGGGGGGTTCCGAGCAGTACTTC. This codes for CASSPSLGGSEQYF. The chain recombines TRBV11-2 with TRBJ2-7; perhaps TRBD2 as D (6 bases). From germline, CDR1 is SGHAT and CDR2 FQNNGV. Trimming removed 5 bases at V and 6 bases at J, with 17 bases between. The CDR3 is 14 residues long.

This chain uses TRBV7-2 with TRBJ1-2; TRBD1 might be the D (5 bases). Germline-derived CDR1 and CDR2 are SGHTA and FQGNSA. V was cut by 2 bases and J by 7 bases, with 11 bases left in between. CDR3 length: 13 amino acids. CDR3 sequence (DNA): TGTGCCAGCAGCTTAAACTTCGGGGGTGGCTACACCTTC. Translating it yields CASSLNFGGGYTF.

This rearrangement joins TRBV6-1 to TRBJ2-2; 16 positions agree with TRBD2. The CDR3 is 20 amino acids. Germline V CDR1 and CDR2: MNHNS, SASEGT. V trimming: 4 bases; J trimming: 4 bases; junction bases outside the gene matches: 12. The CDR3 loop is CASSAGTSGRAGSVTGELFF. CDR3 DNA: TGTGCCAGCAGTGCCGGGACTAGCGGGAGGGCCGGGTCGGTCACCGGGGAGCTGTTTTTT.

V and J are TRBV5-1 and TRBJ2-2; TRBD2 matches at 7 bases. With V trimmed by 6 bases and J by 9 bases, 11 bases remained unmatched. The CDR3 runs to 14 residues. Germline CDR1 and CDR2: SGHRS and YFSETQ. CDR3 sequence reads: CASKAEGGARELFF. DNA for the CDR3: TGCGCCAGCAAGGCGGAGGGAGGGGCGAGGGAGCTGTTTTTT.

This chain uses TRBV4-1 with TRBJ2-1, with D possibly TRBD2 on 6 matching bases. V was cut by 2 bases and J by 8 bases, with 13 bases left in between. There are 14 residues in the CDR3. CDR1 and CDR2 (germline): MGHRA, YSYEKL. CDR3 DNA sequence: TGCGCCAGCAGCCAACCGCGGGGCATCGATGAGCAGTTCTTC. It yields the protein CASSQPRGIDEQFF.

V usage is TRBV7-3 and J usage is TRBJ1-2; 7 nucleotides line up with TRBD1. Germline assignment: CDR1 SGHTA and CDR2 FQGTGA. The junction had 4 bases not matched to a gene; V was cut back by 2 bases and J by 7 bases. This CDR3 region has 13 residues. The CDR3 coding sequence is TGTGCCAGCAGCTTATCTACAGGGGTTGGCTACACCTTC. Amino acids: CASSLSTGVGYTF.

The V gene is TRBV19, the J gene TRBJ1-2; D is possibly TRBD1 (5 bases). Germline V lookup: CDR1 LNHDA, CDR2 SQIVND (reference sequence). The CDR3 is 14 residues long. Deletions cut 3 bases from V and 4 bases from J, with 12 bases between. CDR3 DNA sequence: TGTGCCAGTAGTATCCAGCAGGGCTCCTATGGCTACACCTTC. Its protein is CASSIQQGSYGYTF.

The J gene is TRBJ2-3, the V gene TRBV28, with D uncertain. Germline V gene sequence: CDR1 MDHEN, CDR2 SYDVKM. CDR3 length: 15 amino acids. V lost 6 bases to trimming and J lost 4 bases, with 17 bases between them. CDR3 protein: CASRGAPGASDTQYF. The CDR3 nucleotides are TGTGCCAGCAGAGGTGCACCCGGAGCCTCAGATACGCAGTATTTT.

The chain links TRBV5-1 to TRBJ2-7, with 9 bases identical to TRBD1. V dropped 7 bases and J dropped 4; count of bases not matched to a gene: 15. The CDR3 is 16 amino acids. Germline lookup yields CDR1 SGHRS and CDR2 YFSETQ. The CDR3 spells CASDLGQGAGVYEQYF. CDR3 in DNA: TGCGCCAGCGACTTGGGACAGGGAGCAGGGGTTTACGAGCAGTACTTC.

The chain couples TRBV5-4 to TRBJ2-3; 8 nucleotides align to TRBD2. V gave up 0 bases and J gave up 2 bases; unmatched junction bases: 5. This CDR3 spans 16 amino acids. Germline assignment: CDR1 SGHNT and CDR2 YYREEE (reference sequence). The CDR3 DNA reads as TGTGCCAGCAGCTTGGAAGGGACTAGATCCACAGATACGCAGTATTTT. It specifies CASSLEGTRSTDTQYF.

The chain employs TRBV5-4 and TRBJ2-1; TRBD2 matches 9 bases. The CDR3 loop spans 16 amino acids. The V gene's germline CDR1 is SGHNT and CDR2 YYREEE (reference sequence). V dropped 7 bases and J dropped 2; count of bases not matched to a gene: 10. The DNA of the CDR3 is TGTGCCAGCGGCCTTAGGGGCGGGAGGGCCTACAATGAGCAGTTCTTC. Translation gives CASGLRGGRAYNEQFF.

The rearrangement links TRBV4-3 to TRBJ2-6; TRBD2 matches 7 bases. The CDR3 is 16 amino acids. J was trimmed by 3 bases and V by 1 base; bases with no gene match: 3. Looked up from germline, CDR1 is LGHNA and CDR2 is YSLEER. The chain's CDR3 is CASSQGGRVGANVLTF. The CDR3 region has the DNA TGCGCCAGCAGCCAAGGAGGGAGGGTTGGGGCCAACGTCCTGACTTTC.

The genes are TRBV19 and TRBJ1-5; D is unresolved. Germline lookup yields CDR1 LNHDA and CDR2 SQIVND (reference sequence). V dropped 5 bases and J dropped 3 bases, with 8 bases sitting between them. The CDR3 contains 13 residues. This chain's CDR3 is CASSPQSNQPQHF. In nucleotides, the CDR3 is TGTGCCAGTAGTCCCCAATCCAATCAGCCCCAGCATTTT.

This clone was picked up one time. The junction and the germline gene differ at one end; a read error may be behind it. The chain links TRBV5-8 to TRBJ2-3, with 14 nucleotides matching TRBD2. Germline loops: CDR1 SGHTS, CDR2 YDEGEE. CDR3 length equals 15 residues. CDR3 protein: CASRPPGLAGDPQYF. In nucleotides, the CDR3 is TGTGCCAGCAGGCCCCCGGGACTAGCGGGAGATCCGCAGTATTTT.

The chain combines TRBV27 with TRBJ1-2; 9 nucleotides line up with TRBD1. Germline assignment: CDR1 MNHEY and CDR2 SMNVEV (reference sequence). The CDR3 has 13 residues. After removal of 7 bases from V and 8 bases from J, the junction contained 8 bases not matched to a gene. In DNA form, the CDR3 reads TGTGCCAGCAACGGGACAGGGATGTGCGGCTACACCTTC. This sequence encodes CASNGTGMCGYTF.

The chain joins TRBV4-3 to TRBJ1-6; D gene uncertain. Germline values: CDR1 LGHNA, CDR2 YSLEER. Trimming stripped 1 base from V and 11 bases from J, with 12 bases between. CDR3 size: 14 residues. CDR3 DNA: TGCGCCAGCAGCCAAGGGGCCAGTTCGGCACCCCTCCACTTT. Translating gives CASSQGASSAPLHF.

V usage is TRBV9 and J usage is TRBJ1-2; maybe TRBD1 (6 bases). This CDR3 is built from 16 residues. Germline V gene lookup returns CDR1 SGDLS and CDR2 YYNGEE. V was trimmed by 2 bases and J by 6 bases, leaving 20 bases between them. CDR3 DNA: TGTGCCAGCAGCGTCGACCTTTCCGGGACAATGGATGGCTACACCTTC. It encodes CASSVDLSGTMDGYTF.

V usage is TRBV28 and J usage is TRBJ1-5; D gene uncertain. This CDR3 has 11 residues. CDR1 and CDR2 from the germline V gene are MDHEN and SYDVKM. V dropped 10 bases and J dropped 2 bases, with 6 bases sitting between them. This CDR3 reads CATLGNQPQHF. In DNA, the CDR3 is TGTGCCACCCTCGGCAATCAGCCCCAGCATTTT.

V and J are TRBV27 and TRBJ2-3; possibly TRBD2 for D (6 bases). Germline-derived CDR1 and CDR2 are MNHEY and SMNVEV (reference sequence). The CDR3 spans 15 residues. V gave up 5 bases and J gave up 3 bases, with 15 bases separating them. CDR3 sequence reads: CASSPNLGGTDTQYF. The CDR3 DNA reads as TGTGCCAGCAGTCCGAACTTGGGGGGTACAGATACGCAGTATTTT.

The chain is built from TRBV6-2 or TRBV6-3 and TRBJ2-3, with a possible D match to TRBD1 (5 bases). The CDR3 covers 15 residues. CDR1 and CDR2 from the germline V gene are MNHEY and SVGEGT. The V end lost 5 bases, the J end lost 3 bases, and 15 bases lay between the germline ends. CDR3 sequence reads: CASSPGHPVTDTQYF. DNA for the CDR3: TGTGCCAGCAGTCCCGGACATCCAGTAACAGATACGCAGTATTTT.

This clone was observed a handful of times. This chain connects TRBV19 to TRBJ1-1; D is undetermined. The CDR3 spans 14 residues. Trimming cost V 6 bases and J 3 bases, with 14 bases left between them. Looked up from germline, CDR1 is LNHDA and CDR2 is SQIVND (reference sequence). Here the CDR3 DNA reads TGTGCCAGTAGAGACTACTCGACGGACACTGAAGCTTTCTTT. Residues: CASRDYSTDTEAFF.

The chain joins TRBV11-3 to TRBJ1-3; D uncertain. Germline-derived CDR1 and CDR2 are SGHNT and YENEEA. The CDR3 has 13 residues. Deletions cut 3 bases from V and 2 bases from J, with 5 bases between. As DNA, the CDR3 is TGTGCCAGCAGCTTTGTAACTGGAAACACCATATATTTT. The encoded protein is CASSFVTGNTIYF. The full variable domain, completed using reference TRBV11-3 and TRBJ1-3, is EAGVVQSPRYKIIEKKQPVAFWCNPISGHNTLYWYLQNLGQGPELLIRYENEEAVDDSQLPKDRFSAERLKGVDSTLKIQPAELGDSAVYLCASSFVTGNTIYFGEGSWLTVV.

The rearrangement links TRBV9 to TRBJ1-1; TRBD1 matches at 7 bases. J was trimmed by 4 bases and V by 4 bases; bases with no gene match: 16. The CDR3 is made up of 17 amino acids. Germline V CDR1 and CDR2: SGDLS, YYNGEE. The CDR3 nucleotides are TGTGCCAGCAGCTCTAACCCGGGACAGCCGATAACCACTGAAGCTTTCTTT. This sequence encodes CASSSNPGQPITTEAFF.